This TCR beta chain was observed in a study of blood T cell repertoires in COVID-19. Sequencing was performed with immunoSEQ multiplex PCR; in TCRdb, only in-frame clones are kept and a portion is missing. The sample carries under 140,000 clones, 88% recorded once. This CDR3 is built from 15 residues. CDR1 and CDR2 from the germline V gene are SGHVS and FQNEAQ. Trimming removed 5 bases from V and 6 bases from J, with 17 bases in between. The chain uses TRBV7-8 and TRBJ2-1, with TRBD2 as a possible D gene (6 bases). This TCR came from a woman in her forties or fifties with acute or convalescent COVID-19. Material for sequencing was peripheral blood. CDR3 in amino acids: CASSLPAGLLNEQFF. CDR3 in DNA: TGTGCCAGCAGCCTCCCTGCGGGACTTCTCAATGAGCAGTTCTTC. The full variable domain, with the rest looked up from reference TRBV7-8 and TRBJ2-1, is GAGVSQSPRYKVAKRGQDVALRCDPISGHVSLFWYQQALGQGPEFLTYFQNEAQLDKSGLPSDRFFAERPEGSVSTLKIQRTQQEDSAVYLCASSLPAGLLNEQFFGPGTRLTVL.